One and the same sample provided the 2 T cell receptor beta chains below, sequenced in a study of radiotherapy plus CTLA-4 blockade in lung cancer. Here immunoSEQ multiplex PCR was the method, and the copy in TCRdb shows in-frame clones only, minus some. The sample lists around 40,000 clones; 80% to 90% were seen once. The sequencing here drew on peripheral blood, taken from a patient treated with radiotherapy plus ipilimumab. The receptors shown here come from a human donor with non-small cell lung cancer whose response to radiotherapy plus ipilimumab could not be evaluated.

The rearrangement joins TRBV6-5 to TRBJ2-3, with 7 bases identical to TRBD1. In germline, CDR1 is MNHEY, CDR2 SVGAGI. There are 15 residues in the CDR3. Germline trimming cut 8 bases from V and 1 base from J; bases unmatched to any gene: 9. CDR3 residues: CASRSGTVGTDTQYF. The CDR3 DNA reads as TGTGCCAGCCGGTCCGGGACAGTAGGCACAGATACGCAGTATTTT.

This rearrangement joins TRBV6-6 to TRBJ2-7; tentative D call: TRBD2 (7 bases). The ends were cut back, 5 bases at V and 3 bases at J, with 14 bases in the middle. CDR1 is MNHNY and CDR2 is SVGAGI in the germline V gene (reference sequence). CDR3 length: 14 amino acids. The CDR3 is CASSPFGGRYEQYF. As DNA, the CDR3 is TGTGCCAGCAGTCCGTTCGGGGGGCGCTACGAGCAGTACTTC.